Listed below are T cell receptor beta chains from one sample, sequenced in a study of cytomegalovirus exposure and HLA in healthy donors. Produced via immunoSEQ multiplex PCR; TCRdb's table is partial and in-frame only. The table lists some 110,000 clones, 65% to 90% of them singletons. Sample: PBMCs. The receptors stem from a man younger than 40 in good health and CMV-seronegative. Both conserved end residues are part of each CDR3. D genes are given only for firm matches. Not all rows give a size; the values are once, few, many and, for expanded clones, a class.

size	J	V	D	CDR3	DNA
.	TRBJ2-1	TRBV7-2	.	CASSSARSYNEQFF	TGTGCCAGCAGCTCTGCCCGGTCCTACAATGAGCAGTTCTTC
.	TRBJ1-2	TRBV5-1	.	CASSLATEANYGYTF	TGCGCCAGCAGCTTGGCGACAGAAGCTAACTATGGCTACACCTTC
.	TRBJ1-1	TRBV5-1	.	CASSLMEGGGLEAFF	TGCGCCAGCAGCTTGATGGAGGGGGGGGGTCTTGAAGCTTTCTTT
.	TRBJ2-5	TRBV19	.	CASSTTSLLAETQYF	TGTGCCAGTAGTACGACTAGTCTTCTTGCTGAGACCCAGTACTTC
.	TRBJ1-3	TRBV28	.	CASSLSGYGNTIYF	TGTGCCAGCAGTTTGTCAGGGTATGGAAACACCATATATTTT
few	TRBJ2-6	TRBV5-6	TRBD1	CASSLPRGLAGANGLTF	TGTGCCAGCAGCTTGCCAAGGGGGCTGGCCGGGGCCAACGGCCTGACTTTC
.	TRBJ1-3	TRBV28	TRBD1	CASSSPAGGYSGNTIYF	TGTGCCAGCAGTTCCCCGGCAGGGGGTTACTCTGGAAACACCATATATTTT
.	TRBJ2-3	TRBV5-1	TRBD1	CASSRSVTGITDTQYF	TGCGCCAGCAGCCGTTCCGTGACAGGGATCACAGATACGCAGTATTTT
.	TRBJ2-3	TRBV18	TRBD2	CASWAPRGGGYGDTQYF	TGTGCCAGCTGGGCCCCCCGGGGCGGGGGGTACGGAGATACGCAGTATTTT
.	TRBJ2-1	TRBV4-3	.	CASSPIPGSVQFF	TGCGCCAGCAGCCCCATTCCCGGGAGTGTGCAGTTCTTC
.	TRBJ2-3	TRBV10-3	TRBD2	CAIRSASGDTDTQYF	TGTGCCATCAGATCCGCTAGCGGGGATACAGATACGCAGTATTTT
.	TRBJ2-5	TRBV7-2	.	CASSVQPGYGRQYF	TGTGCCAGCAGCGTGCAACCGGGATATGGTCGCCAGTACTTC
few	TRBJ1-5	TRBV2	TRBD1	CASSGGGYSNQPQHF	TGTGCCAGCAGTGGAGGGGGCTATAGCAATCAGCCCCAGCATTTT
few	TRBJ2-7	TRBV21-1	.	CASRTPIPKTDPTSSTEHDEQYF	TGTGCCAGCCGGACACCAATCCCTAAGACAGACCCTACGAGCAGTACGGAACACGACGAGCAGTACTTC
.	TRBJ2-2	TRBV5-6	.	CASSLVLSGGKTGELFF	TGTGCCAGCAGCTTGGTCCTTTCAGGGGGGAAGACCGGGGAGCTGTTTTTT
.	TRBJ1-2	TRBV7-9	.	CASSLDAGDGYTF	TGTGCCAGCAGCTTAGATGCAGGGGATGGCTACACCTTC
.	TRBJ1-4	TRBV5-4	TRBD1	CASSFDRGSEKLFF	TGTGCCAGCAGCTTCGACAGGGGCAGTGAAAAACTGTTTTTT
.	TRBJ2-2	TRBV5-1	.	CASSLDGTNTGELFF	TGCGCCAGCAGCTTGGACGGGACAAACACCGGGGAGCTGTTTTTT
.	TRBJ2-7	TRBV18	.	CASSPRGGAEQYF	TGTGCCAGCTCACCAAGGGGTGGGGCCGAGCAGTACTTC
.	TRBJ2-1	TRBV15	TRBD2	CATSSRGGARVDEQFF	TGTGCCACCAGCAGCCGCGGGGGGGCCAGGGTCGATGAGCAGTTCTTC
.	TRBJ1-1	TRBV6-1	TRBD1	CASSDRQGNTEAFF	TGTGCCAGCAGCGACCGACAGGGGAACACTGAAGCTTTCTTT
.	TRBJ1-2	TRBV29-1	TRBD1	CSVERDRGYGYTF	TGCAGCGTTGAGCGGGACAGGGGCTATGGCTACACCTTC
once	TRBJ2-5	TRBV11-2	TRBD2	CASSLDYARGGSGERETQYF	TGTGCCAGCAGCTTAGATTATGCGCGGGGGGGCTCAGGGGAGAGGGAGACCCAGTACTTC
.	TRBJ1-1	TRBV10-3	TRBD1	CAISDGQGTTQGGLKTEAFF	TGTGCCATCAGTGATGGACAGGGGACTACTCAGGGGGGGCTGAAGACTGAAGCTTTCTTT
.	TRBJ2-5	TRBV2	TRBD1	CASSAGQGYPSQETQYF	TGTGCCAGCAGTGCGGGACAGGGGTACCCCAGCCAAGAGACCCAGTACTTC
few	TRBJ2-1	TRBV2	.	CASRGREQFF	TGTGCCAGCAGGGGGAGGGAGCAGTTCTTC
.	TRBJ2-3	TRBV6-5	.	CASSYRGPGDTQYF	TGTGCCAGCAGTTACCGGGGTCCGGGGGATACGCAGTATTTT
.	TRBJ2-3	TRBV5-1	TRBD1	CASSLSQGVGDTQYF	TGCGCCAGCAGCTTATCACAGGGGGTGGGAGATACGCAGTATTTT
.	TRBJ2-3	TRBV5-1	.	CASKNRASSTDTQYF	TGCGCCAGCAAGAACAGGGCCTCTAGCACAGATACGCAGTATTTT
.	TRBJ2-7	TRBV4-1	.	CASSQGMSGPYEQYF	TGCGCCAGCAGCCAAGGAATGAGCGGCCCCTACGAGCAGTACTTC
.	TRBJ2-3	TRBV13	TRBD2	CASSLKSGGSLSTDTQYF	TGTGCCAGCAGCTTAAAAAGCGGGGGGAGTCTTAGCACAGATACGCAGTATTTT
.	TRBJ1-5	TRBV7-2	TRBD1	CASSFFPGQGNQPQHF	TGTGCCAGCAGTTTCTTCCCCGGACAGGGCAATCAGCCCCAGCATTTT
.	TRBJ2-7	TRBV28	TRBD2	CASSLIPGGVSYEQYF	TGTGCCAGCAGTTTAATTCCGGGGGGGGTATCCTACGAGCAGTACTTC
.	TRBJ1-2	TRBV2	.	CASSDRAGSLPF	TGTGCCAGCAGTGATCGGGCAGGGTCACTCCCCTTC
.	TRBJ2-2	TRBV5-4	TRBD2	CASSPGGYTGELFF	TGTGCCAGCAGCCCGGGGGGGTACACCGGGGAGCTGTTTTTT
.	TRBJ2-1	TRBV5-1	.	CASSPEGGGGSYNEQFF	TGCGCCAGCAGCCCCGAGGGGGGCGGGGGTTCCTACAATGAGCAGTTCTTC
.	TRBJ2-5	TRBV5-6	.	CASSFAGALMETQYF	TGTGCCAGCAGCTTTGCAGGGGCGCTAATGGAGACCCAGTACTTC
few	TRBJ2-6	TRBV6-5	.	CASSYRGDGANVLTF	TGTGCCAGCAGTTACAGGGGTGACGGGGCCAACGTCCTGACTTTC
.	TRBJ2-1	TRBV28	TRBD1	CASSQQQGGNEQFF	TGTGCCAGCAGTCAACAACAGGGGGGAAATGAGCAGTTCTTC
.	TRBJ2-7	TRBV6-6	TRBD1	CASGDSSYEQYF	TGTGCCAGCGGGGACAGCTCCTACGAGCAGTACTTC
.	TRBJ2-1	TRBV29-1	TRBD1	CSSGTGPYNEQFF	TGCAGTTCGGGGACAGGGCCCTACAATGAGCAGTTCTTC
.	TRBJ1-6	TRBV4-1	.	CASSQDSRNSPLHF	TGCGCCAGCAGCCAAGATTCCCGTAATTCACCCCTCCACTTT
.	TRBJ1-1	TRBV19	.	CASSLDRGEAFF	TGTGCCAGTAGTTTGGACAGAGGTGAAGCTTTCTTT
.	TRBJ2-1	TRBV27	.	CASSLGRYNEQFF	TGTGCCAGCAGCTTAGGGCGATACAATGAGCAGTTCTTC
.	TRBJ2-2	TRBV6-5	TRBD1	CASTLGQGQTGELFF	TGTGCCAGCACCCTAGGACAGGGACAAACCGGGGAGCTGTTTTTT
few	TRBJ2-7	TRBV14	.	CASSPLGQLEYF	TGTGCCAGCAGCCCCCTGGGGCAGTTGGAGTACTTC
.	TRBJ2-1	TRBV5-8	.	CASSGALEQFF	TGTGCCAGCAGCGGGGCTTTGGAGCAGTTCTTC
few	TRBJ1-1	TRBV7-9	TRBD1	CASSGYSRGVTEAFF	TGTGCCAGCAGCGGGTACTCCAGGGGGGTCACTGAAGCTTTCTTT